This passage covers 11 T cell receptor beta chains from one sample sequenced in a study of blood T cell repertoires in COVID-19 (dated by TCRdb to 2020 to 2022). The library was prepared using the immunoSEQ multiplex PCR assay. TCRdb stores this immuneACCESS table with in-frame sequences only. Part of the clones is absent; in the studies checked, under half of the shortfall reflects unresolved V genes, and no reason is known for the rest. In all, the sample holds fewer than 400,000 clones, and 70% to 90% of those were seen once. Around 2.1% of the sample comes from the top ten. Sequencing used PBMCs or T cells enriched from blood (not recorded which). The receptors originated from a man aged 25 to 45 who had recovered from COVID-19.

The CDR3 protein is CASSLQGGGNEQFF. CDR3 coding DNA: TGTGCCAGCAGCTTACAGGGGGGCGGAAATGAGCAGTTCTTC. This chain links TRBV7-3 with TRBJ2-1; tentatively, D is TRBD1 (7 bases). Trimming left V 2 bases short and J 7 bases short, with 12 bases between. CDR1 and CDR2 (germline): SGHTA, FQGTGA. The CDR3 consists of 14 residues.

The chain carries TRBV6-5 and TRBJ1-3, with D maybe TRBD1 (6 bases). This CDR3 is 15 amino acids long. The germline V gene has CDR1 MNHEY and CDR2 SVGAGI. Trimming took off 2 bases at V and 0 bases at J, with 8 bases between the two ends. CDR3 sequence reads: CASSYQGNSGNTIYF. The CDR3 nucleotides read TGTGCCAGCAGTTACCAGGGGAACTCTGGAAACACCATATATTTT.

J is TRBJ1-2 and V is TRBV13; 9 bases align to TRBD1. Trimming took 4 bases from V and 0 from J; bases not matched to a gene: 18. Germline CDR1 is PRHDT and CDR2 is FYEKMQ (reference sequence). This CDR3 is 20 amino acids long. CDR3 sequence (DNA): TGTGCCAGCAGCTCGTTATGGGGCGGACAGGGGACCCCTGCTAACTATGGCTACACCTTC. This sequence encodes CASSSLWGGQGTPANYGYTF. Filled out from reference TRBV13 and TRBJ1-2, the complete variable domain reads AAGVIQSPRHLIKEKRETATLKCYPIPRHDTVYWYQQGPGQDPQFLISFYEKMQSDKGSIPDRFSAQQFSDYHSELNMSSLELGDSALYFCASSSLWGGQGTPANYGYTFGSGTRLTVV.

The rearrangement uses TRBV6-5 and TRBJ2-7; D is undetermined. The CDR3 has 13 amino acids. The V end lost 7 bases, the J end lost 4 bases, and 14 bases lay between the germline ends. Germline CDR1 reads MNHEY; CDR2 reads SVGAGI. In DNA, the CDR3 is TGTGCCAGCAAACGAGACTCCACATACGAGCAGTACTTC. It translates to CASKRDSTYEQYF.

The chain links TRBV6-5 to TRBJ1-6; D is perhaps TRBD1 (6 bases). The germline CDR1 and CDR2 sequences are MNHEY and SVGAGI. The CDR3 runs 15 residues. V lost 2 bases and J lost 6, with 11 bases in between. The CDR3 spells CASSYAAGANSPLHF. Here the CDR3 DNA reads TGTGCCAGCAGTTACGCCGCAGGGGCTAATTCACCCCTCCACTTT.

This clone turned up a few times. The chain combines TRBV12-3 or TRBV12-4 with TRBJ1-1; TRBD1 is a possible D gene (6 bases). The CDR3 contains 13 residues. V lost 5 bases and J lost 1, with 8 bases in between. CDR3 sequence (DNA): TGTGCCAGCAGTCGGACAGCGAACACTGAAGCTTTCTTT. Residues: CASSRTANTEAFF.

V is TRBV6-5 and J is TRBJ2-2, with a possible D match to TRBD1 (5 bases). Germline V gene sequence: CDR1 MNHEY, CDR2 SVGAGI. The CDR3 length is 15 residues. Trimming took off 5 bases at V and 4 bases at J, with 14 bases between the two ends. The chain's CDR3 is CASSPREVRTGELFF. In nucleotides, the CDR3 is TGTGCCAGCAGTCCCAGGGAAGTTCGCACCGGGGAGCTGTTTTTT.

This clone has only one observation. The CDR3 DNA reads as TGTGCCAGCGCCCCGACAGAAAACCAAGAGACCCAGTACTTC. Protein sequence: CASAPTENQETQYF. This rearrangement joins TRBV5-8 to TRBJ2-5; perhaps TRBD1 as D (5 bases). The germline V and J ends were trimmed by 7 bases and 0 bases, with 13 bases remaining between them. The CDR3 is made up of 14 amino acids. Looked up from germline, CDR1 is SGHTS and CDR2 is YDEGEE.

The chain is built from TRBV2 and TRBJ1-5; D call uncertain. Between the trimmed V and J ends, which lost 3 bases and 0 bases, there was a span of 9 bases. The CDR3 extends over 15 amino acids. Per the germline V gene, CDR1 is SNHLY and CDR2 is FYNNEI. The CDR3 bases are TGTGCCAGCAGTGACCAGGAATATAGCAATCAGCCCCAGCATTTT. It yields the protein CASSDQEYSNQPQHF.

J is TRBJ1-1 and V is TRBV2, with D perhaps matching TRBD1 (5 bases). In germline, CDR1 is SNHLY, CDR2 FYNNEI. Trimming cost V 8 bases and J 4 bases, with 14 bases left between them. This CDR3 comprises 13 residues. In DNA, the CDR3 is TGTGCCAGCGGTAGACAGACTCCCACTGAAGCTTTCTTT. Translation gives CASGRQTPTEAFF.

CDR3 nucleotides: TGTGCCTGGAGTAGAATGAGGCCTGAAGCTTTCTTT. Translated: CAWSRMRPEAFF. The rearrangement joins TRBV30 to TRBJ1-1; no firm D call. The CDR3 totals 12 residues. Trimming removed 2 bases from V and 6 bases from J, with 10 bases in between. Per the germline V gene, CDR1 is GTSNPN and CDR2 is SVGIG (reference sequence). The entire variable domain, with the rest obtained from reference TRBV30 and TRBJ1-1, is as follows: SQTIHQWPATLVQPVGSPLSLECTVEGTSNPNLYWYRQAAGRGLQLLFYSVGIGQISSEVPQNLSASRPQDRQFILSSKKLLLSDSGFYLCAWSRMRPEAFFGQGTRLTVV.